A single sample gave rise to the 29 T cell receptor beta chains below, sequenced in a study of cytomegalovirus exposure and HLA in healthy donors. The PCR made use of 60 Vbeta and 13 Jbeta primers. Clones were read by immunoSEQ multiplex PCR, and TCRdb kept only the in-frame ones, dropping some. Its listing shows more than 60,000 clones. Source material: PBMCs. Receptor source: a boy aged 5-17 years in good health and CMV-seronegative.

The V call is TRBV6-5, the J call TRBJ1-4; possibly TRBD1 for D (6 bases). The CDR3 loop spans 16 amino acids. Germline V CDR1 and CDR2: MNHEY, SVGAGI. Trimming removed 4 bases at V and 0 bases at J, with 12 bases between. CDR3 coding DNA: TGTGCCAGCAGTTCCACAGGGTATCCAACTAATGAAAAACTGTTTTTT. Translating gives CASSSTGYPTNEKLFF.

The chain joins TRBV6-5 to TRBJ2-7; no firm D call. V was shortened by 5 bases and J by 0 bases, with 11 bases between the two germline ends. The CDR3 extends over 14 amino acids. CDR1 and CDR2 (germline): MNHEY, SVGAGI. The CDR3 sequence is CASSVGAFSYEQYF. The CDR3 DNA follows: TGTGCCAGCAGTGTAGGAGCCTTCTCCTACGAGCAGTACTTC.

CDR3 bases: TGTGCCAGCAGCTCCAGGGACAGTTTAAATCAGCCCCAGCATTTT. This translates into CASSSRDSLNQPQHF. V is TRBV9 and J is TRBJ1-5; 7 bases match TRBD1. CDR3 length: 15 amino acids. V was clipped by 4 bases and J by 4 bases; unmatched bases: 8. Germline V gene sequence: CDR1 SGDLS, CDR2 YYNGEE. Drawing the rest from reference TRBV9 and TRBJ1-5, the complete variable domain is DSGVTQTPKHLITATGQRVTLRCSPRSGDLSVYWYQQSLDQGLQFLIQYYNGEERAKGNILERFSAQQFPDLHSELNLSSLELGDSALYFCASSSRDSLNQPQHFGDGTRLSIL.

The chain employs TRBV9 and TRBJ1-2; no clear D. Trimming took 0 bases from V and 8 from J, leaving 17 bases between them. The CDR3 runs to 15 residues. Per germline, CDR1 SGDLS and CDR2 YYNGEE. The CDR3 DNA is TGTGCCAGCAGCGTAGAAATAACGTGGGCGGGCGGCTACACCTTC. Encoded protein: CASSVEITWAGGYTF.

The J gene is TRBJ2-1, the V gene TRBV7-9; 7 bases are a match to TRBD1. Germline CDR1 and CDR2: SEHNR and FQNEAQ (reference sequence). The CDR3 runs 14 residues. Trimming at V came to 8 bases and at J to 3 bases, leaving 7 bases not matched to a gene. As DNA, the CDR3 is TGTGCCAGCCCCGGGACAGCCGACTACAATGAGCAGTTCTTC. Its translation is CASPGTADYNEQFF.

V gene TRBV14 combines with J gene TRBJ1-6, with no clear D. Germline assignment: CDR1 SGHDN and CDR2 FVKESK. Trimming pared 2 bases from V and 11 bases from J, leaving 10 bases between. CDR3 length equals 13 residues. This chain's CDR3 is CASSQSYSTPLHF. The DNA of the CDR3 is TGTGCCAGCAGCCAAAGTTACAGCACACCCCTCCACTTT.

V usage is TRBV19 and J usage is TRBJ2-1; TRBD2 matches at 8 bases. Germline loops: CDR1 LNHDA, CDR2 SQIVND (reference sequence). After removal of 3 bases from V and 5 bases from J, the junction contained 0 bases not matched to a gene. The CDR3 contains 13 residues. In DNA form, the CDR3 reads TGTGCCAGTAGTATCGGGGGGGACAATGAGCAGTTCTTC. Translating gives CASSIGGDNEQFF.

The chain's CDR3 is CASRLDSDSGNTIYF. CDR3 DNA: TGTGCCAGTCGACTCGACAGCGACTCTGGAAACACCATATATTTT. This chain links TRBV19 with TRBJ1-3; TRBD1 might be the D (5 bases). The ends were cut back, 8 bases at V and 0 bases at J, with 14 bases in the middle. Germline V gene data show CDR1 as LNHDA and CDR2 as SQIVND (reference sequence). The CDR3 runs to 15 residues.

This chain connects TRBV6-5 to TRBJ2-5, with D perhaps matching TRBD1 (6 bases). The closer fit of TRBJ2-7 to the DNA end suggests the J call may be wrong. The length of the CDR3 is 14 residues. Per germline, CDR1 MNHEY and CDR2 SVGAGI. CDR3 sequence: CASTPRGNSYEQYF. CDR3 in DNA: TGTGCCAGCACCCCAAGGGGGAATTCCTACGAGCAGTACTTC.

The chain uses TRBV2 and TRBJ1-4, with 9 bases that match TRBD1. V lost 6 bases to trimming and J lost 3 bases; unmatched junction nucleotides: 2. This CDR3 is built from 14 residues. The germline gives CDR1 SNHLY, CDR2 FYNNEI. DNA for the CDR3: TGTGCCAGCAGCGGGACAGGGCCTAATGAAAAACTGTTTTTT. This codes for CASSGTGPNEKLFF.

The gene calls are TRBV19 and TRBJ2-3, with D possibly matching TRBD2 (6 bases). Germline V gene sequence: CDR1 LNHDA, CDR2 SQIVND (reference sequence). V lost 1 base, J lost 2 bases, and 10 bases lay in between. The CDR3 contains 15 residues. The CDR3 here is CASSIGLVDTDTQYF. CDR3 nucleotides: TGTGCCAGTAGTATAGGACTAGTGGACACAGATACGCAGTATTTT.

The rearrangement uses TRBV30 and TRBJ1-2; the match to TRBD1 covers 7 bases. The CDR3 covers 13 residues. CDR1 is GTSNPN, CDR2 SVGIG, per germline (reference sequence). The junction had 9 bases not matched to a gene; V was cut back by 4 bases and J by 7 bases. This CDR3 is CAWNLQGESGYTF. The CDR3 bases are TGTGCCTGGAATCTCCAGGGGGAGAGTGGCTACACCTTC.

The rearrangement joins TRBV9 to TRBJ2-3; 8 nucleotides agree with TRBD1. The J segment lost 5 bases and the V segment lost 0 bases, leaving 8 bases of the junction unmatched. Germline V gene lookup returns CDR1 SGDLS and CDR2 YYNGEE. This CDR3 is 16 amino acids long. The CDR3 DNA is TGTGCCAGCAGCGTAGAGGCAGGGGGCGCGGGAGATACGCAGTATTTT. Translation gives CASSVEAGGAGDTQYF.

The chain uses TRBV27 and TRBJ2-5; D gene ambiguous. Trimming removed 7 bases from V and 0 bases from J, with 12 bases in between. CDR3 length: 14 residues. Germline V CDR1 and CDR2: MNHEY, SMNVEV (reference sequence). The CDR3 nucleotides are TGTGCCAGCATGGGCGCGTCCTACCAAGAGACCCAGTACTTC. It is translated as CASMGASYQETQYF.

The V gene is TRBV11-2, the J gene TRBJ2-3, with 8 bases lining up with TRBD2. This CDR3 spans 14 amino acids. The V gene's germline CDR1 is SGHAT and CDR2 FQNNGV. V lost 7 bases and J lost 0; bases outside the gene matches: 3. The CDR3 is CASNSGISTDTQYF. The CDR3 DNA is TGTGCCAGCAATAGCGGGATAAGCACAGATACGCAGTATTTT.

The chain joins TRBV19 to TRBJ2-7; 9 nucleotides agree with TRBD1. This CDR3 region has 14 residues. The germline V gene has CDR1 LNHDA and CDR2 SQIVND (reference sequence). The junction had 5 bases not matched to a gene; V was cut back by 6 bases and J by 2 bases. The CDR3 sequence is CASSRTGGPYEQYF. The CDR3 DNA follows: TGTGCCAGTAGCCGAACAGGGGGCCCCTACGAGCAGTACTTC. Filled out from reference TRBV19 and TRBJ2-7, the complete variable domain reads DGGITQSPKYLFRKEGQNVTLSCEQNLNHDAMYWYRQDPGQGLRLIYYSQIVNDFQKGDIAEGYSVSREKKESFPLTVTSAQKNPTAFYLCASSRTGGPYEQYFGPGTRLTVT.

The chain joins TRBV19 to TRBJ2-3; D gene uncertain. Trimming left V 2 bases short and J 2 bases short, with 17 bases between. The CDR3 is 17 amino acids. Germline V gene lookup returns CDR1 LNHDA and CDR2 SQIVND (reference sequence). The CDR3 loop is CASSIRTKEHSTDTQYF. The CDR3 DNA follows: TGTGCCAGTAGTATACGAACTAAGGAGCACTCCACAGATACGCAGTATTTT.

V gene TRBV12-5 combines with J gene TRBJ1-2, with D tentatively TRBD1 (5 bases). The CDR3 length is 14 residues. V was shortened by 1 base and J by 0 bases, with 6 bases between the two germline ends. The V gene's germline CDR1 is LGHNT and CDR2 FRNRAP. The CDR3 sequence is CASGLGGANYGYTF. CDR3 bases: TGTGCTAGTGGTTTGGGGGGGGCTAACTATGGCTACACCTTC.

This chain joins TRBV6-1 and TRBJ2-1; 10 bases match TRBD2. This CDR3 contains 15 residues. Germline V CDR1 and CDR2: MNHNS, SASEGT. V was clipped by 6 bases and J by 6 bases; unmatched bases: 8. The CDR3 sequence is CASSMSGGAGNEQFF. CDR3 bases: TGTGCCAGCAGCATGAGCGGGGGGGCCGGCAATGAGCAGTTCTTC.

The rearrangement links TRBV28 to TRBJ1-2, with TRBD1 matching over 12 bases. Germline CDR1 MDHEN, CDR2 SYDVKM. CDR3 length: 16 amino acids. V was clipped by 6 bases and J by 5 bases; unmatched bases: 10. This chain's CDR3 is CASRLSGQGAGYGYTF. The CDR3 nucleotides read TGTGCCAGCAGGCTGTCGGGACAGGGGGCAGGGTATGGCTACACCTTC.

The chain combines TRBV6-6 with TRBJ2-7; D uncertain. The CDR3 has 14 residues. With 2 bases removed from V and 4 bases from J, the gap between germline ends came to 12 bases. Germline lookup yields CDR1 MNHNY and CDR2 SVGAGI (reference sequence). DNA of the CDR3: TGTGCCAGCAGTTACACCCACGGTTTATACGAGCAGTACTTC. Its translation is CASSYTHGLYEQYF.

This chain uses TRBV4-2 with TRBJ2-1; TRBD1 matches 9 bases. V trimming: 0 bases; J trimming: 7 bases; junction bases outside the gene matches: 7. The CDR3 has 16 amino acids. Germline V gene lookup returns CDR1 LGHNA and CDR2 YNFKEQ. In DNA form, the CDR3 reads TGTGCCAGCAGCCAAGATCTAACAGGGGGCAAAAATGAGCAGTTCTTC. This encodes CASSQDLTGGKNEQFF.

About this clone: This CDR3 is also generated by other DNA sequences in the sample. The chain combines TRBV7-2 with TRBJ1-2; TRBD1 is a possible D gene (5 bases). Germline values: CDR1 SGHTA, CDR2 FQGNSA. V lost 5 bases and J lost 4, with 11 bases in between. This CDR3 contains 13 residues. CDR3 sequence (DNA): TGTGCCAGCAGCCCACCCCAGGGCTATGGCTACACCTTC. Protein product: CASSPPQGYGYTF.

The chain combines TRBV20-1 with TRBJ1-2; D call uncertain. This CDR3 region has 9 residues. The V end lost 7 bases, the J end lost 8 bases, and 8 bases lay between the germline ends. Germline lookup yields CDR1 DFQATT and CDR2 SNEGSKA (reference sequence). DNA of the CDR3: TGCAGTGTTCGGGAGGGCTACACCTTC. Residues: CSVREGYTF.

For this clone: Additional DNA sequences in this sample encode the identical CDR3. V and J are TRBV4-2 and TRBJ2-7, with 8 bases that match TRBD2. Germline CDR1 and CDR2: LGHNA and YNFKEQ. The CDR3 is 16 amino acids. V shed 0 bases and J 2 bases; nucleotides not matched to a gene: 6. The CDR3 reads CASSQDGGGTPYEQYF. The CDR3 coding sequence is TGTGCCAGCAGCCAAGATGGCGGGGGGACTCCCTACGAGCAGTACTTC.

The J gene is TRBJ1-1, the V gene TRBV27, with D perhaps matching TRBD1 (6 bases). Looked up from germline, CDR1 is MNHEY and CDR2 is SMNVEV (reference sequence). This CDR3 is built from 13 residues. With 4 bases removed from V and 3 bases from J, the gap between germline ends came to 9 bases. The CDR3 DNA reads as TGTGCCAGCAGTTGGGAGGGGGACACTGAAGCTTTCTTT. Protein: CASSWEGDTEAFF.

The chain is built from TRBV29-1 and TRBJ2-5, with TRBD2 as a possible D gene (6 bases). The CDR3 loop spans 12 amino acids. CDR1 is SQVTM and CDR2 is ANQGSEA in the germline V gene. The V and J ends lost 6 bases and 8 bases respectively, with 16 bases between them. CDR3 sequence (DNA): TGCAGCGTCGTCGGGGCGGGGTTCACCCAGTACTTC. This codes for CSVVGAGFTQYF.

The V gene is TRBV18, the J gene TRBJ1-6; 8 bases fit TRBD1. V dropped 3 bases and J dropped 10; count of bases not matched to a gene: 2. Germline CDR1 and CDR2: KGHSH and LQKENI. CDR3 length: 13 residues. CDR3 in amino acids: CASSPTGESPLHF. CDR3 nucleotides: TGTGCCAGCTCACCGACAGGGGAATCACCCCTCCACTTT.

This chain connects TRBV27 to TRBJ2-2, with D possibly matching TRBD1 (6 bases). Germline CDR1 reads MNHEY; CDR2 reads SMNVEV (reference sequence). The V and J ends lost 5 bases and 8 bases respectively, with 15 bases between them. CDR3 length equals 14 residues. The CDR3: CASSPTGITGELFF. CDR3 nucleotide sequence: TGTGCCAGCAGTCCGACAGGAATCACGGGGGAGCTGTTTTTT.